This T cell receptor (beta chain) was sequenced for a study of graft-versus-host responses after intestinal transplantation. TCRdb's copy holds only in-frame clones and misses some; the assay was immunoSEQ multiplex PCR. The sample yields around 110,000 clones, roughly nine tenths seen once. Comments on this clone: Its antigen is not identified.

The TCR originated in a human donor who received an intestinal transplant. This sample comprised unstimulated CD4+ T cells sorted from spleen or lymph node cells, obtained before intestinal transplant.

The CDR3 loop reads CASSLRQGHGYTF. The CDR3 nucleotides read TGTGCCAGCAGCCTAAGACAGGGGCACGGCTACACCTTC. The gene calls are TRBV5-4 and TRBJ1-2, with 8 nucleotides matching TRBD1. This CDR3 contains 13 residues. Germline V gene data show CDR1 as SGHNT and CDR2 as YYREEE (reference sequence). Trimming at V came to 4 bases and at J to 8 bases, leaving 7 bases not matched to a gene.